This T cell receptor beta chain originates from a study of cytomegalovirus exposure and HLA in healthy donors. The V and J ends lost 1 base and 1 base respectively, with 11 bases between them. CDR3 length equals 15 residues. The germline gives CDR1 KGHSH, CDR2 LQKENI. This clone was seen once. The PCR ran on 60 Vbeta and 13 Jbeta primers. The assay was immunoSEQ multiplex PCR, and TCRdb's table has in-frame clones only and misses some. The sample holds under 150,000 clones, around 78% seen once. The source is a woman younger than 45 in good health and CMV-seropositive. The material sequenced was PBMCs. The V gene is TRBV18, the J gene TRBJ2-7; the D gene is possibly TRBD1 (5 bases). The CDR3 reads CASSPQGQRSYEQYF. The CDR3 coding sequence is TGTGCCAGCTCACCACAGGGGCAAAGATCCTACGAGCAGTACTTC.